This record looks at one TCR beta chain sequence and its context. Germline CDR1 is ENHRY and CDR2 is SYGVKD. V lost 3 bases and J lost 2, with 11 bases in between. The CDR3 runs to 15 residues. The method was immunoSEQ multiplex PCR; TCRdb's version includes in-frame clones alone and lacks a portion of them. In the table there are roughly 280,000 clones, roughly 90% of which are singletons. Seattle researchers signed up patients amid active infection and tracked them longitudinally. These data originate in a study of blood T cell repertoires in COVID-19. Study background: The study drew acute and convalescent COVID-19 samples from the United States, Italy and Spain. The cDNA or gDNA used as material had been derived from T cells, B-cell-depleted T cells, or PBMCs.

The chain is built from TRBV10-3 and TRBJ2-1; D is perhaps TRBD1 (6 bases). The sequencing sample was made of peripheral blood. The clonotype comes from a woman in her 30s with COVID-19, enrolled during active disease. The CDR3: CAISEVGDTYNEQFF. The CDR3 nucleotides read TGTGCCATCAGTGAAGTCGGGGACACCTACAATGAGCAGTTCTTC.